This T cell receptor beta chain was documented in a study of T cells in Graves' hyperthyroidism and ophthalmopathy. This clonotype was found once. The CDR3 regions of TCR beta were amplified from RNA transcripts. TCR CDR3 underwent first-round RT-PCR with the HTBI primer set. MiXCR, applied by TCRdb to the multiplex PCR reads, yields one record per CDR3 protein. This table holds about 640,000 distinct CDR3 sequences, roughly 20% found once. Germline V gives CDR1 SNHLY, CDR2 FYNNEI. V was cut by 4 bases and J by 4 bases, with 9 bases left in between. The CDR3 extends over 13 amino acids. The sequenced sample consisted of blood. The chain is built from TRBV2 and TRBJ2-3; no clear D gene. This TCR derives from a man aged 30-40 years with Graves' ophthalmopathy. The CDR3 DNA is TGTGCCAGCAGTGGGGTACGTCCAGATACGCAGTATTTT. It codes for CASSGVRPDTQYF.